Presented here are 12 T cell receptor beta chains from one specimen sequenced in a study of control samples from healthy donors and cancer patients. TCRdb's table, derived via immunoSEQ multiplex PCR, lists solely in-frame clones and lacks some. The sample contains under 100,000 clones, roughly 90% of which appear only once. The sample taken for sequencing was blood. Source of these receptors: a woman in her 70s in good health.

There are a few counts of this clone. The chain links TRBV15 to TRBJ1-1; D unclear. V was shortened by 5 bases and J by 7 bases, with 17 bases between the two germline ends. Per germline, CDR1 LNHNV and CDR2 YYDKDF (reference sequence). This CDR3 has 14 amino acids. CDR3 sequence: CATSSRQVSREAFF. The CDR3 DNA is TGTGCCACCAGCTCCCGGCAGGTCTCACGTGAAGCTTTCTTT. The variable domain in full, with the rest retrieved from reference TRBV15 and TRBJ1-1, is DAMVIQNPRYQVTQFGKPVTLSCSQTLNHNVMYWYQQKSSQAPKLLFHYYDKDFNNEADTPDNFQSRRPNTSFCFLDIRSPGLGDTAMYLCATSSRQVSREAFFGQGTRLTVV.

CDR3 protein: CASTSSKQGVYTF. CDR3 coding DNA: TGTGCCAGCACCTCCTCTAAACAGGGAGTCTACACCTTC. The chain links TRBV7-8 to TRBJ1-2; a possible D gene is TRBD1 (6 bases). There are 13 residues in the CDR3. V lost 7 bases to trimming and J lost 10 bases, with 19 bases between them. Germline V gene data show CDR1 as SGHVS and CDR2 as FQNEAQ.

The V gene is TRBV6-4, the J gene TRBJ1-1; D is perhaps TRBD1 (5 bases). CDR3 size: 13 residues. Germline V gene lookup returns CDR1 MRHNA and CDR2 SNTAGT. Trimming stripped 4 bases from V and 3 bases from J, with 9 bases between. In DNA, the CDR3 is TGTGCCAGCAGTGCCAGGGAGGACACTGAAGCTTTCTTT. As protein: CASSAREDTEAFF.

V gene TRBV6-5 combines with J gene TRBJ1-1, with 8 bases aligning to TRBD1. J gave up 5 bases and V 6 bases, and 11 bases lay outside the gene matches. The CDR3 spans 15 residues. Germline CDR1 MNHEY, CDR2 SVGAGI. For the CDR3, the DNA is TGTGCCAGCAGCCCGATCAGGGGGCAAGGGACTGAAGCTTTCTTT. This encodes CASSPIRGQGTEAFF.

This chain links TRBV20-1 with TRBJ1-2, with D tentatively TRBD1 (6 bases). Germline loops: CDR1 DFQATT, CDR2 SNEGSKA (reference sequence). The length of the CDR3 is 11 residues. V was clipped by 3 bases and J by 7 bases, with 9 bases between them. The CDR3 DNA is TGCAGTGCTAGTTGGGGGGCTGGCTACACCTTC. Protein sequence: CSASWGAGYTF.

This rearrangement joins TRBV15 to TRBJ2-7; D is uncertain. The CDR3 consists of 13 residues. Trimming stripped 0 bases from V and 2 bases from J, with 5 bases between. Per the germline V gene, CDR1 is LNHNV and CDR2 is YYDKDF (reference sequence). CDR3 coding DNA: TGTGCCACCAGCAGAGATACCCCCTACGAGCAGTACTTC. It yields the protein CATSRDTPYEQYF.

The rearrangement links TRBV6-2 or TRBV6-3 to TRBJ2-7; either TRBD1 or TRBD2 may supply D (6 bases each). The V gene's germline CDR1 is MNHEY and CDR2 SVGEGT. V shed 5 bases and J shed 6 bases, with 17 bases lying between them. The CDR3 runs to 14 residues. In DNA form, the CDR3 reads TGTGCCAGCAGTCGCAACCTCGAGGGGGGCGAGCAGTACTTC. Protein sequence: CASSRNLEGGEQYF.

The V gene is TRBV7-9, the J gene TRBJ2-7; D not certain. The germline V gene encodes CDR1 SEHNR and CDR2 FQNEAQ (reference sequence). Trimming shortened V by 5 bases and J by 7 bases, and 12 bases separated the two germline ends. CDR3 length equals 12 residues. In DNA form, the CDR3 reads TGTGCCAGCAGCCACATGCTGGGAGAGCAGTACTTC. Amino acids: CASSHMLGEQYF.

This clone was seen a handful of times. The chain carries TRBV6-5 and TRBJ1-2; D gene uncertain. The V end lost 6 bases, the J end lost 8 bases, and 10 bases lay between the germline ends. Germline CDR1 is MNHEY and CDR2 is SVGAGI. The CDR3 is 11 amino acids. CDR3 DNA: TGTGCCAGCAGACGACCCTTGGGCTACACCTTC. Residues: CASRRPLGYTF.

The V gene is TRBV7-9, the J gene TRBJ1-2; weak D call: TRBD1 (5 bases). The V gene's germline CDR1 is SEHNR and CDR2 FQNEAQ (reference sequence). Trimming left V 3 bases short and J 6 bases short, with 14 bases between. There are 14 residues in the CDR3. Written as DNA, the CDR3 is TGTGCCAGCAGCTTTTCCGGGGCCGCGAATGGCTACACCTTC. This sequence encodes CASSFSGAANGYTF.

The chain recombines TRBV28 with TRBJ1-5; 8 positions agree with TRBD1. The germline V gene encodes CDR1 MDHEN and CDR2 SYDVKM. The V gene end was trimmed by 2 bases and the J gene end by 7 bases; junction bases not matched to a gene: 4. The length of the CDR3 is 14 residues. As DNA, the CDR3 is TGTGCCAGCAGTTTACAGGGGGCATGGCAGCCCCAGCATTTT. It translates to CASSLQGAWQPQHF.

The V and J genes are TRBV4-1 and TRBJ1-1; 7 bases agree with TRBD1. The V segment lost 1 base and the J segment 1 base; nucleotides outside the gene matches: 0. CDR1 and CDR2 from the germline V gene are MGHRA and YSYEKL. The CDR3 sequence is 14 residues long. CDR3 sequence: CASSQGQGNTEAFF. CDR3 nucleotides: TGCGCCAGCAGCCAAGGACAGGGGAACACTGAAGCTTTCTTT.